This T cell receptor (beta chain) was obtained from a study of blood T cell repertoires in COVID-19. On the study more broadly: Acute-phase and convalescent COVID-19 samples originated in the United States, Italy and Spain. Sample material is recorded as cDNA or gDNA derived from T cells, B-cell-depleted T cells, or PBMCs.

Authors' processing steps: Using reference gene primer amplification, nucleated cell counts were estimated. TCRdb's table, derived via immunoSEQ multiplex PCR, lists solely in-frame clones and lacks some. That table supplies the V and J calls and clone size; D and trimming were determined from the DNA. The table lists around 130,000 clones, 84% of them singletons, with around 13% in the top ten. The CDR3 has 15 residues. CDR1 and CDR2 (germline): SGHRS, YFSETQ. The V gene end was trimmed by 2 bases and the J gene end by 3 bases; junction bases not matched to a gene: 7. The sequencing input was peripheral blood. The V gene is TRBV5-1, the J gene TRBJ2-7; 8 nucleotides match TRBD1. This TCR was recovered from a human donor in a cohort sampled during active COVID-19. This CDR3 is CASSLETGAHYEQYF. The CDR3, as DNA: TGCGCCAGCAGCTTAGAGACAGGGGCCCACTACGAGCAGTACTTC.